This T cell receptor (beta chain) was identified in a study of T cell clonotyping in hematopoietic cell transplantation. Profiling relied on immunoSEQ multiplex PCR, and the TCRdb table lists in-frame clones only, not all of them. The sample holds 3,500 to 5,500 clones, roughly 95% seen once. Blood collection times were about day -28 and days 30, 100, 180 posttransplant. CDR1 SGHAT and CDR2 FQNNGV come from the germline V gene. The CDR3 has 17 amino acids. V dropped 2 bases and J dropped 0 bases, with 17 bases sitting between them. To note about this clone: Its antigen is unknown.

Study-level results: CD4 and CD8 repertoire contributions could not be separated without sorting. Graft donor and pretransplant recipient Inverse Simpson Index values predicted broader posttransplant TCR diversity.

The TCR originated in a male patient aged 40 to 50 who had an allogeneic stem cell transplant from a related donor, so the T cells may come from the graft donor. Some clones in this sample may be carry-over from other donors' samples. The chain links TRBV11-2 to TRBJ2-7, with D uncertain. This specimen consisted of PBMCs, obtained 100 days after allogeneic stem cell transplant. CDR3 region: CASSLTVRPKSSYEQYF. CDR3 DNA sequence: TGTGCCAGCAGCTTAACCGTCAGGCCTAAGAGCTCCTACGAGCAGTACTTC.